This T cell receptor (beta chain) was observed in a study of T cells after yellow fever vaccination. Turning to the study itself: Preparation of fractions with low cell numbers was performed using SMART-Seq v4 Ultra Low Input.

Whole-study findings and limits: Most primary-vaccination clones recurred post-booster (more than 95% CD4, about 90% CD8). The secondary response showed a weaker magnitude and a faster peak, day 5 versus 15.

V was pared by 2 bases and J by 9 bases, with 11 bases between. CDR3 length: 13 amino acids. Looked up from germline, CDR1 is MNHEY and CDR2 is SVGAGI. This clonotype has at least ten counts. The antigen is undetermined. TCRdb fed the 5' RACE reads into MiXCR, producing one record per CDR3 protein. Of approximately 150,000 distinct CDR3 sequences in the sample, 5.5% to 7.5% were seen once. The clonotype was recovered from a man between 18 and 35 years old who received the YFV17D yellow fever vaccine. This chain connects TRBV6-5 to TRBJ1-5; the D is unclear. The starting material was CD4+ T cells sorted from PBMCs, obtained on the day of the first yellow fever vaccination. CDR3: CASSYKIFRPQHF. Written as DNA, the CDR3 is TGTGCCAGCAGTTACAAGATATTCCGGCCCCAGCATTTT.